In its sample, the clone carrying this T cell receptor beta chain was seen once. The antigen is unknown. The source of the sample is a study of T cell responses to AZD1222 COVID-19 vaccine. TCRdb's table, derived via immunoSEQ multiplex PCR, lists solely in-frame clones and lacks some. The sample lists about 69,000 clones; over 70% were seen once. Germline values: CDR1 SNHLY, CDR2 FYNNEI. J was trimmed by 5 bases and V by 6 bases; bases with no gene match: 3. This CDR3 spans 13 amino acids. Study-wide results and caveats: Samples come after the peak T cell response, not at day 14. Nearly half of unique spike-specific TCRs reportedly avoided B.1.351 and B.1.1.7 mutated regions.

Pooled together were second doses at about 4 or about 12 weeks. This sample comprised peripheral blood, obtained 28 days after the second AZD1222 dose. The J gene is TRBJ1-4, the V gene TRBV2; 7 bases are shared with TRBD1. The sequence was collected from an adult who received the AZD1222 COVID-19 vaccine. CDR3 residues: CASSGDSNEKLFF. As DNA, the CDR3 is TGTGCCAGCAGCGGGGACAGCAATGAAAAACTGTTTTTT.